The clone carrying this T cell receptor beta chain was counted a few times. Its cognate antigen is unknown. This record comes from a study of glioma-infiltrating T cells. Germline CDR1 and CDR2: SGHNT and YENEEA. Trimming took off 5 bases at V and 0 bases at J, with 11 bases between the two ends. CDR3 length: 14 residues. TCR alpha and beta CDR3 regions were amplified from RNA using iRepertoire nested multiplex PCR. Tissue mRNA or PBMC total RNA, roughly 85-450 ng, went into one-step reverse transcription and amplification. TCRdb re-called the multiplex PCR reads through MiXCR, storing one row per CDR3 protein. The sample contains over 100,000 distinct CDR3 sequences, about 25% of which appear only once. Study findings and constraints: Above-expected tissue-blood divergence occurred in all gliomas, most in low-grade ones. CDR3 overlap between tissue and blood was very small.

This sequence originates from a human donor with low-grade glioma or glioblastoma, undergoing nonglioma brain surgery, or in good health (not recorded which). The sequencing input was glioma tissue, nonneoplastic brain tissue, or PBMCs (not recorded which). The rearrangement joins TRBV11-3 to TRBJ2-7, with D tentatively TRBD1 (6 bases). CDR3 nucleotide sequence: TGTGCCAGCAGCGTCTCAGGGGTCTCCTACGAGCAGTACTTC. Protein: CASSVSGVSYEQYF.